Listed here are 25 T cell receptor beta chains from one sample, sequenced in a study of early T cells in non-severe SARS-CoV-2 infection. TCRdb reanalysed the 5' RACE reads using MiXCR and keeps one entry per CDR3 protein. The sample shows 45,000 or so distinct CDR3 sequences, less than 7% of them seen only once. Input material: whole blood. The receptors stem from an adult who was a healthcare worker with PCR-confirmed SARS-CoV-2 infection or an uninfected control (not recorded which).

This chain links TRBV29-1 with TRBJ2-7; maybe TRBD1 (6 bases). V lost 5 bases, J lost 4 bases, and 9 bases lay in between. The CDR3 is 11 amino acids. Germline CDR1 and CDR2: SQVTM and ANQGSEA. The CDR3 here is CSVWTEYEQYF. The CDR3 region has the DNA TGCAGCGTTTGGACAGAGTACGAGCAGTACTTC.

This clonotype was recorded a few times. J is TRBJ1-1 and V is TRBV3-1; D gene ambiguous. There are 15 residues in the CDR3. V gave up 5 bases and J gave up 4 bases, with 17 bases separating them. Germline V gene data show CDR1 as LGHDT and CDR2 as YNNKEL (reference sequence). The CDR3: CASSADSSSSTEAFF. The DNA for the CDR3 is TGTGCCAGCAGCGCAGATTCGAGTAGCAGCACTGAAGCTTTCTTT. The whole variable domain, filled in from reference TRBV3-1 and TRBJ1-1, reads DTAVSQTPKYLVTQMGNDKSIKCEQNLGHDTMYWYKQDSKKFLKIMFSYNNKELIINETVPNRFSPKSPDKAHLNLHINSLELGDSAVYFCASSADSSSSTEAFFGQGTRLTVV.

This clonotype was picked up a small number of times. The chain recombines TRBV5-1 with TRBJ1-2, with 8 positions matching TRBD1. The CDR3 is made up of 14 amino acids. From germline, CDR1 is SGHRS and CDR2 YFSETQ. With 4 bases clipped from V and 7 bases from J, the junction kept 9 bases outside the gene matches. This CDR3 reads CASSTADRVRGYTF. Here the CDR3 DNA reads TGCGCCAGCAGCACGGCGGACAGGGTTCGTGGCTACACCTTC. Full variable domain (remainder filled in from reference TRBV5-1 and TRBJ1-2): KAGVTQTPRYLIKTRGQQVTLSCSPISGHRSVSWYQQTPGQGLQFLFEYFSETQRNKGNFPGRFSGRQFSNSRSEMNVSTLELGDSALYLCASSTADRVRGYTFGSGTRLTVV.

Only a few counts were recorded for this clonotype. The chain couples TRBV2 to TRBJ1-5, with D possibly matching TRBD1 (5 bases). The CDR3 spans 13 residues. The V end lost 3 bases, the J end lost 3 bases, and 6 bases lay between the germline ends. CDR1 and CDR2 from the germline V gene are SNHLY and FYNNEI. The CDR3 sequence: CASSEGLNQPQHF. In DNA form, the CDR3 reads TGTGCCAGCAGTGAGGGGCTCAATCAGCCCCAGCATTTT.

This chain links TRBV5-1 with TRBJ1-2, with D possibly being TRBD1 (6 bases). V lost 2 bases, J lost 6 bases, and 11 bases lay in between. The CDR3 is made up of 13 amino acids. Germline-derived CDR1 and CDR2 are SGHRS and YFSETQ. CDR3 nucleotide sequence: TGCGCCAGCAGCTTAGGACAGTCCGATGGCTACACCTTC. This gives the protein CASSLGQSDGYTF.

This clonotype was seen at least ten times. This chain joins TRBV3-1 and TRBJ1-1; D ambiguous. This CDR3 contains 15 residues. The germline V gene has CDR1 LGHDT and CDR2 YNNKEL (reference sequence). Trimming shortened V by 3 bases and J by 1 base, and 12 bases separated the two germline ends. The CDR3 spells CASSHRLLRNTEAFF. The CDR3 coding sequence is TGTGCCAGCAGCCACCGACTCCTCCGGAACACTGAAGCTTTCTTT. Variable domain in full (rest from reference TRBV3-1 and TRBJ1-1): DTAVSQTPKYLVTQMGNDKSIKCEQNLGHDTMYWYKQDSKKFLKIMFSYNNKELIINETVPNRFSPKSPDKAHLNLHINSLELGDSAVYFCASSHRLLRNTEAFFGQGTRLTVV.

This clonotype was counted at least ten times. The chain has TRBV15 and TRBJ2-3; 7 bases align to TRBD2. With V trimmed by 0 bases and J by 2 bases, 5 bases remained unmatched. Germline V CDR1 and CDR2: LNHNV, YYDKDF (reference sequence). The CDR3 is 16 amino acids. CDR3 sequence reads: CATSRDDGGYTDTQYF. In nucleotides, the CDR3 is TGTGCCACCAGCAGAGATGACGGGGGGTACACAGATACGCAGTATTTT. The full variable domain, its missing parts supplied by reference TRBV15 and TRBJ2-3, is DAMVIQNPRYQVTQFGKPVTLSCSQTLNHNVMYWYQQKSSQAPKLLFHYYDKDFNNEADTPDNFQSRRPNTSFCFLDIRSPGLGDTAMYLCATSRDDGGYTDTQYFGPGTRLTVL.

The rearrangement links TRBV5-1 to TRBJ2-7; weak D call: TRBD1 (7 bases). CDR1 is SGHRS, CDR2 YFSETQ, per germline. The CDR3 sequence is 14 residues long. V was pared by 4 bases and J by 2 bases, with 13 bases between. For the CDR3, the DNA is TGCGCCAGCAGCATCGGAGGGGGCCCCTACGAGCAGTACTTC. Translating it yields CASSIGGGPYEQYF.

A few counts support this clonotype. The V gene is TRBV20-1, the J gene TRBJ1-1, with unresolved D. The CDR3 extends over 13 amino acids. The V end lost 3 bases, the J end lost 0 bases, and 8 bases lay between the germline ends. Germline CDR1 DFQATT, CDR2 SNEGSKA (reference sequence). DNA for the CDR3: TGCAGTGCTAGTGGTCCGATGAACACTGAAGCTTTCTTT. Its translation is CSASGPMNTEAFF.

This clonotype came up many times. The chain links TRBV6-1 to TRBJ2-7; D not certain. Germline V gives CDR1 MNHNS, CDR2 SASEGT. V lost 3 bases, J lost 4 bases, and 7 bases lay in between. This CDR3 comprises 12 residues. The chain's CDR3 is CASSEPGYEQYF. The CDR3 nucleotides read TGTGCCAGCAGTGAGCCTGGGTACGAGCAGTACTTC.

Remarks on this clonotype: A much larger clone differs by one base, so this may be a read error. The chain employs TRBV20-1 and TRBJ2-3, with D maybe TRBD2 (7 bases). The CDR3 covers 17 residues. From germline, CDR1 is DFQATT and CDR2 SNEGSKA (reference sequence). For the CDR3, the DNA is TGCAGTGCTAGAAGTGGGGGAGGGGGTATCGGAACAGATACGCAGAATTTT. It codes for CSARSGGGGIGTDTQNF.

Only a few counts were recorded for this clonotype. The chain links TRBV2 to TRBJ2-7; D gene uncertain. The germline V gene encodes CDR1 SNHLY and CDR2 FYNNEI. The CDR3 has 11 residues. Trimming took off 8 bases at V and 5 bases at J, with 10 bases between the two ends. The CDR3 protein is CASLAVNEQYF. As DNA, the CDR3 is TGTGCCAGCCTGGCGGTGAACGAGCAGTACTTC.

This clonotype counts as medium-sized. The CDR3 region is CASSQGDRAQETQYF. The CDR3 DNA reads TGTGCCAGCAGCCAAGGGGACAGGGCCCAAGAGACCCAGTACTTC. The V gene is TRBV3-1, the J gene TRBJ2-5; 9 nucleotides match TRBD1. This CDR3 comprises 15 residues. Losses at the gene ends were 1 base for V and 1 base for J; bases not matched to a gene: 1. Germline CDR1 is LGHDT and CDR2 is YNNKEL (reference sequence).

This clonotype occurred many times. The chain combines TRBV20-1 with TRBJ1-1, with D possibly TRBD1 on 5 matching bases. The V end was cut by 1 base, the J end by 0 bases, with 9 bases between. The CDR3 is made up of 14 amino acids. Germline V CDR1 and CDR2: DFQATT, SNEGSKA (reference sequence). The CDR3 bases are TGCAGTGCTAGAGGCGACAGTATGAACACTGAAGCTTTCTTT. Its translation: CSARGDSMNTEAFF.

The V gene is TRBV9, the J gene TRBJ2-7, with 9 bases aligning to TRBD2. V gave up 4 bases and J gave up 6 bases; unmatched junction bases: 11. CDR1 is SGDLS, CDR2 YYNGEE, per germline. This CDR3 has 15 amino acids. CDR3 in amino acids: CASSITAGGPGEQYF. The CDR3 DNA is TGTGCCAGCAGCATCACCGCGGGGGGGCCCGGCGAGCAGTACTTC.

This clonotype was detected only a few times. V usage is TRBV6-2 or TRBV6-3 and J usage is TRBJ2-7; 9 bases align to TRBD2. The germline V gene has CDR1 MNHEY and CDR2 SVGEGT. With V trimmed by 4 bases and J by 2 bases, 6 bases remained unmatched. The CDR3 totals 15 residues. This chain's CDR3 is CASSSPSGKAYEQYF. The CDR3 region has the DNA TGTGCCAGCAGTTCCCCTAGCGGGAAAGCCTACGAGCAGTACTTC.

This clonotype was recorded a few times. The chain joins TRBV4-1 to TRBJ2-1; TRBD2 agrees at 7 bases. The CDR3 spans 16 residues. The germline CDR1 and CDR2 sequences are MGHRA and YSYEKL. V gave up 5 bases and J gave up 8 bases; unmatched junction bases: 15. The DNA of the CDR3 is TGCGCCAGCAGCGGAGACGGGGGGTTTCAGAAGGATGAGCAGTTCTTC. It encodes CASSGDGGFQKDEQFF.

This clonotype was detected ten times or more. The CDR3 DNA reads as TGCGCCAGCAGCTTTGACGGCAGGGGGCTGACAGATACGCAGTATTTT. It codes for CASSFDGRGLTDTQYF. V usage is TRBV5-1 and J usage is TRBJ2-3; 8 bases are shared with TRBD1. This CDR3 spans 16 amino acids. Per germline, CDR1 SGHRS and CDR2 YFSETQ. J lost 3 bases, V lost 2 bases, and 8 bases had no gene match. Drawing the rest from reference TRBV5-1 and TRBJ2-3, the complete variable domain is KAGVTQTPRYLIKTRGQQVTLSCSPISGHRSVSWYQQTPGQGLQFLFEYFSETQRNKGNFPGRFSGRQFSNSRSEMNVSTLELGDSALYLCASSFDGRGLTDTQYFGPGTRLTVL.

The table lists this clonotype with a few counts. The chain links TRBV7-2 to TRBJ1-2; D remains ambiguous. CDR3 length equals 15 residues. From germline, CDR1 is SGHTA and CDR2 FQGNSA. V lost 1 base and J lost 8, with 17 bases in between. The CDR3 region has the DNA TGTGCCAGCAGCTTAGAGTTGAGGCCGAGAGTCGGCTACACCTTC. The encoded protein is CASSLELRPRVGYTF. Full variable domain (missing parts from reference TRBV7-2 and TRBJ1-2): GAGVSQSPSNKVTEKGKDVELRCDPISGHTALYWYRQSLGQGLEFLIYFQGNSAPDKSGLPSDRFSAERTGGSVSTLTIQRTQQEDSAVYLCASSLELRPRVGYTFGSGTRLTVV.

A note on this clonotype: A much larger clone differs by one base, so this may be a read error. The chain joins TRBV3-1 to TRBJ2-5; no reliable D call. The germline gives CDR1 LGHDT, CDR2 YNNKEL (reference sequence). CDR3 length: 12 amino acids. This CDR3 reads CTSSPLKETQYF. CDR3 bases: TGTACCAGCAGCCCATTGAAAGAGACCCAGTACTTC.

A few counts support this clonotype. This rearrangement joins TRBV7-9 to TRBJ1-4, with D possibly TRBD1 on 6 matching bases. Germline CDR1 is SEHNR and CDR2 is FQNEAQ (reference sequence). V lost 4 bases, J lost 6 bases, and 15 bases lay in between. This CDR3 comprises 15 residues. CDR3 DNA: TGTGCCAGCAGCTCTCCCAGGGGAAGGGATGAAAAACTGTTTTTT. It encodes CASSSPRGRDEKLFF.

In its sample, this clonotype was seen a few times. The chain is built from TRBV29-1 and TRBJ1-4; 10 positions agree with TRBD1. The CDR3 runs to 15 residues. V lost 2 bases, J lost 10 bases, and 10 bases stayed unmatched. Germline V lookup: CDR1 SQVTM, CDR2 ANQGSEA. Here the CDR3 reads CSVELAGQGRGKLFF. The CDR3 DNA reads as TGCAGCGTTGAACTAGCGGGACAGGGGAGAGGAAAACTGTTTTTT.

Remarks on this clonotype: Germline and junction disagree at one end, which may indicate a read error. The chain links TRBV7-8 to TRBJ1-1; TRBD1 matches 9 bases. This CDR3 contains 17 residues. Germline CDR1 and CDR2: SGHVS and FQNEAQ. CDR3 DNA: TGTGCCAGCAGCTACGGACAGGGGAACTTTATGAACACTGAAGTTTTCTTT. The encoded protein is CASSYGQGNFMNTEVFF. Filled out from reference TRBV7-8 and TRBJ1-1, the complete variable domain reads GAGVSQSPRYKVAKRGQDVALRCDPISGHVSLFWYQQALGQGPEFLTYFQNEAQLDKSGLPSDRFFAERPEGSVSTLKIQRTQQEDSAVYLCASSYGQGNFMNTEVFFGQGTRLTVV.

This clonotype has at least ten counts. This chain joins TRBV6-5 and TRBJ1-2, with 8 bases lining up with TRBD1. Germline V gives CDR1 MNHEY, CDR2 SVGAGI. This CDR3 is 14 amino acids long. V shed 6 bases, J shed 6 bases, and the junction held 9 bases outside the gene matches. The CDR3 DNA sequence: TGTGCCAGCAGCCCACCGGACAGGGTGGATGGCTACACCTTC. This sequence encodes CASSPPDRVDGYTF.

This clonotype was found many times. The chain has TRBV27 and TRBJ2-7; no reliable D call. The germline CDR1 and CDR2 sequences are MNHEY and SMNVEV (reference sequence). Trimming removed 2 bases from V and 1 base from J, with 6 bases in between. The CDR3 is 13 amino acids. CDR3 region: CASSLTQSYEQYF. CDR3 DNA sequence: TGTGCCAGCAGTTTAACGCAGTCCTACGAGCAGTACTTC.